This is a list of T cell receptor beta chains from one sample in a study of blood T cells in healthy people across ages. TCRdb redid the calling of the 5' RACE reads with MiXCR, one entry per CDR3 protein. The data hold about 510,000 distinct CDR3 sequences, with around 27% observed a single time. The sample was also linked to a second study, of T cells of mothers and their children.

Sequenced sample: blood. These receptors were collected from a boy aged 2 to 10 in good health. Each CDR3 is given with its conserved first and last residue. D genes are given only for firm matches. Only part of the rows carry a size: once, few, many, or a class if the clone is expanded.

V gene	J gene	D gene	clone size	CDR3 DNA	CDR3 protein
TRBV12-3/TRBV12-4	TRBJ1-2	TRBD1	NA	TGTGCCAGCATAGAGACAGGGGGCCGGTATGGCTACACCTTC	CASIETGGRYGYTF
TRBV29-1	TRBJ2-6	NA	few	TGCAGCTCTGGCCCTGACAGCTCTGGGGCCAACGTCCTGACTTTC	CSSGPDSSGANVLTF
TRBV6-1	TRBJ2-7	NA	NA	TGTGCCAGCTCTGACAGTCCTACCTACGAGCAGTACTTC	CASSDSPTYEQYF
TRBV20-1	TRBJ2-5	NA	NA	TGCAGTAGCCCTCAGCCAGGCCGCTCAGAGACCCAGTACTTC	CSSPQPGRSETQYF
TRBV5-5	TRBJ2-1	TRBD2	few	TGTGCCAGCAGCTTAAGACTAGCGGGAAACGATGAGCAGTTCTTC	CASSLRLAGNDEQFF
TRBV6-5	TRBJ1-1	NA	NA	TGTGCCAGCAGTTCACTAGTGAACACTGAAGCTTTCTTT	CASSSLVNTEAFF
TRBV27	TRBJ1-4	NA	NA	TGTGCCAGCAGTAAAAGAGGGACAATCGCAACTAATGAAAAACTGTTTTTT	CASSKRGTIATNEKLFF
TRBV29-1	TRBJ1-2	NA	NA	TGCAGCGTTGAAACGGCAGGGGATGGCTACACCTTC	CSVETAGDGYTF
TRBV6-5	TRBJ2-7	TRBD1	few	TGTGCCAGCAGCCTCCGACAGGGTGGAGTCTACGAGCAGTACTTC	CASSLRQGGVYEQYF
TRBV11-2	TRBJ2-7	TRBD1	NA	TGTGCCAGCAACTCCCCGGAGCAGGGGGCCTACGAGCAGTACTTC	CASNSPEQGAYEQYF
TRBV30	TRBJ2-1	NA	NA	TGTGCCTGGAGTGGGGTGGGGACGGAGTTCTTC	CAWSGVGTEFF
TRBV12-3/TRBV12-4	TRBJ2-7	NA	NA	TGTGCCAGCAGCCCCTTGATCTACGAGCAGTACTTC	CASSPLIYEQYF
TRBV7-8	TRBJ2-1	TRBD2	NA	TGTGCCAGCAGCTTAGCAGGCGGGAGGGGGGGTGAGCAGTTCTTC	CASSLAGGRGGEQFF
TRBV25-1	TRBJ2-5	TRBD2	NA	TGTGCCAGCAGTGCCGTCCCGGGACTAGGAAGGGAGACCCAGTACTTC	CASSAVPGLGRETQYF
TRBV7-9	TRBJ2-5	NA	NA	TGTGCCAGCAGCTCCGGGACGGAGAACCAAGAGACCCAGTACTTC	CASSSGTENQETQYF
TRBV7-2	TRBJ2-1	NA	NA	TGTGCCAGCAGCCTCATTAGGACACGAGTCGGCAATGAGCAGTTCTTC	CASSLIRTRVGNEQFF
TRBV9	TRBJ1-1	TRBD1	NA	TGTGCCAGCAGCGAAGGGGGCGGCACTGAAGCTTTCTTT	CASSEGGGTEAFF
TRBV12-3/TRBV12-4	TRBJ2-5	NA	once	TGTGCCAGCAGTTTAGCCGGGGCAGGGGCCGAGACCCAGTACTTC	CASSLAGAGAETQYF
TRBV12-3/TRBV12-4	TRBJ2-7	TRBD2	NA	TGTGCCAGCAGGTCCACTAGCGGGGGCTCCTACGAGCAGTACTTC	CASRSTSGGSYEQYF
TRBV7-6	TRBJ2-7	TRBD2	once	TGTGCCAGCAGCTTAGCGTTGGACTCTAGCGGGACAACCTACGAGCAGTACTTC	CASSLALDSSGTTYEQYF
TRBV29-1	TRBJ2-1	NA	NA	TGCAGCGTTTGCCCACTGTTTAACAATGAGCAGTTCTTC	CSVCPLFNNEQFF
TRBV5-5	TRBJ2-7	NA	few	TGTGCCAGCAGCTTGGGCCGGGACATCCTCTCCTACGAGCAGTACTTC	CASSLGRDILSYEQYF
TRBV29-1	TRBJ2-5	NA	NA	TGCAGCGCGACAACAGGTTTCCAAGAGACCCAGTACTTC	CSATTGFQETQYF
TRBV15	TRBJ2-7	NA	few	TGTGCCACCAGCAGAGATAGGGGTCGGTACGAGCAGTACTTC	CATSRDRGRYEQYF
TRBV12-3/TRBV12-4	TRBJ2-7	NA	NA	TGTGCCAGCAGTTTAGGGGTTAGGGTCCACTACGAGCAGTACTTC	CASSLGVRVHYEQYF
TRBV12-5	TRBJ1-6	NA	NA	TGTGCTAGTGGTTCCTCGGGGAGCTCCTATAATTCACCCCTCCACTTT	CASGSSGSSYNSPLHF
TRBV2	TRBJ2-3	NA	NA	TGTGCCAGCAGTCAAACGGGCTCGTCTCTTTATTTT	CASSQTGSSLYF
TRBV20-1	TRBJ2-5	TRBD2	few	TGCAGTGCCGCCGGACTAGATTGGGGACTGAACCAAGAGACCCAGTACTTC	CSAAGLDWGLNQETQYF
TRBV7-9	TRBJ2-1	TRBD2	NA	TGTGCCAGCAGCCCCCCCCAGGGAGGGTCCTACAATGAGCAGTTCTTC	CASSPPQGGSYNEQFF
TRBV29-1	TRBJ2-7	NA	NA	TGCAGCGTTTCAGCGACACGGTCTATGGAGCAGTACTTC	CSVSATRSMEQYF
TRBV6-1	TRBJ1-5	NA	few	TGTGCCGGCAGCATTAGGGGCGGCAGCAATCAGCCCCAGCATTTT	CAGSIRGGSNQPQHF
TRBV12-3/TRBV12-4	TRBJ2-2	NA	NA	TGTGCCAGCAGTTTAAGGGACCAGACCAGCGGGGAGCTGTTTTTT	CASSLRDQTSGELFF
TRBV15	TRBJ2-2	TRBD1	NA	TGTGCCACCAGCAGAGGCGGACAGGGAAAGGGCACCGGGGAGCTGTTTTTT	CATSRGGQGKGTGELFF
TRBV6-5	TRBJ1-4	NA	few	TGTGCCAGCAGTTACTCGGTAACAGCTGAAAAACTGTTTTTT	CASSYSVTAEKLFF
TRBV7-9	TRBJ2-5	NA	few	TGTGCCAGCAGCCTCCTGGGGGTGCGAGAGACCCAGTACTTC	CASSLLGVRETQYF
TRBV4-1	TRBJ2-5	TRBD2	few	TGCGCCAGCAGCCAAGATCTCGGGGGGATAGCGTCCCAGTACTTC	CASSQDLGGIASQYF
TRBV5-5	TRBJ2-1	NA	few	TGTGCCAGCAGCTTGGATGACGATGAGCAGTTCTTC	CASSLDDDEQFF
TRBV10-2	TRBJ1-1	NA	once	TGCGCCAGCAGTGAGTCGAGAGGGGAAGCTTTCTTT	CASSESRGEAFF
TRBV27	TRBJ1-6	NA	NA	TGTGCCAGCAGTTTTGGGCCGGGGAGCTCCTATAATTCACCCCTCCACTTT	CASSFGPGSSYNSPLHF
TRBV10-1	TRBJ2-3	TRBD2	NA	TGCGCCAGCAGTGAGCTAGCGGGGACAGATACGCAGTATTTT	CASSELAGTDTQYF
TRBV20-1	TRBJ1-1	NA	NA	TGCAGTGCTACTCCCGCGAACACTGAAGCTTTCTTT	CSATPANTEAFF
TRBV6-4	TRBJ2-1	TRBD2	NA	TGTGCCAGCAGTGACGGGTCGGGGGGATACCGAACGCAGTTCTTC	CASSDGSGGYRTQFF
TRBV3-1	TRBJ1-1	NA	NA	TGTGCCAGCAGCGCGGCGATGGAAGCTTTCTTT	CASSAAMEAFF
TRBV3-1	TRBJ2-5	TRBD2	NA	TGTGCCAGCAGCCTCCCCCGACTAGCGGGTAGGGAGACCCAGTACTTC	CASSLPRLAGRETQYF